This T cell receptor beta chain originates from a study of T cell repertoires in cytomegalovirus infection. Study-wide context: Recently described HLA-C-restricted plus well-studied HLA-B-restricted CMV epitopes were used. Both CMV infection and a matching HLA type were indicated by public TCR beta signatures. Study-wide results and caveats: Cumulated frequencies of public TCR beta families served to identify carriers of CMV plus the relevant HLA. HLA-C-restricted TCR beta clonotypes specific for CMV led the ex vivo response.

TCRdb redid the calling of the reads with MiXCR, one entry per CDR3 protein. Seen here are 26,000 or so distinct CDR3 sequences, 15% to 20% observed once, and the top ten hold approximately 78%. This clonotype was counted a few times. Its target is not known. Germline assignment: CDR1 MNHEY and CDR2 SMNVEV (reference sequence). The CDR3 loop spans 13 amino acids. Trimming pared 8 bases from V and 11 bases from J, leaving 19 bases between. The receptor's source is a human donor in good health (CMV status not recorded). Some clones in this sample may be carry-over from other donors' samples. The chain uses TRBV27 and TRBJ2-1; D unclear. Specimen: CD8+ T cells from cultured PBMCs, collected from culture after CMV antigen stimulation. The CDR3 loop reads CASGWGVSMKQFF. For the CDR3, the DNA is TGTGCCAGCGGATGGGGTGTATCAATGAAGCAGTTCTTC.